The rows below give T cell receptor beta chains drawn from one sample of a study of OX40 agonist ivuxolimab in advanced cancers. Sequencing was performed with immunoSEQ multiplex PCR; in TCRdb, only in-frame clones are kept and a portion is missing. The sample shows tens of thousands of clones, over 90% of them seen only once. This material consisted of CD4+ or CD8+ T cells sorted from blood, taken in a trial of the OX40 agonist ivuxolimab. These receptors were collected from an adult with an advanced solid tumor such as melanoma, head and neck, liver or kidney cancer. Both conserved end residues are part of each CDR3. Each record gives: J gene, V gene, clone size, D gene, CDR3 DNA, CDR3 protein. The D gene is left open where the match is weak. A clone size is listed for some rows: how often the clone was seen (once, few, many), or a class if it is expanded.

TRBJ2-7 TRBV7-8 - - TGTGCCAGCAGCTTAGGATTCAGGGGTTGGTCCTACGAGCAGTACTTC CASSLGFRGWSYEQYF
TRBJ1-6 TRBV7-9 - TRBD1 TGTGCCAGCAATCAGGGGGAGGGACAAGATTCACCCCTCCACTTT CASNQGEGQDSPLHF
TRBJ1-1 TRBV7-8 - TRBD1 TGTGCCAGCAGCGGACCGGGACAGGGTGATTTGAACACTGAAGCTTTCTTT CASSGPGQGDLNTEAFF
TRBJ1-1 TRBV6-1 few TRBD1 TGTGCCAGCAGTGGGACAGGGGGCGCGGATGAAGCTTTCTTT CASSGTGGADEAFF
TRBJ2-2 TRBV27 - - TGTGCCAGCAGTCCCGAGACAGGGCGGGGCGCCGGGGAGCTGTTTTTT CASSPETGRGAGELFF
TRBJ2-7 TRBV6-5 - - TGTGCCAGCAGCCCTCGTTCCCACGAGCAGTACTTC CASSPRSHEQYF
TRBJ2-1 TRBV6-1 - - TGTGCCAGTATTCCCAGCTCCTACAATGAGCAGTTCTTC CASIPSSYNEQFF
TRBJ2-5 TRBV7-9 - TRBD2 TGTGCCAGCAGCTATCCCCTTATAGCGGGGGGGGAGGAGACCCAGTACTTC CASSYPLIAGGEETQYF
TRBJ1-2 TRBV27 - - TGTGCCAGCAGTGGCCGACAGGAAGGCTATGGCTACACCTTC CASSGRQEGYGYTF
TRBJ2-3 TRBV7-2 - - TGTGCCAGCAGCTTAGGGCAGACTTTACTTAGCACAGATACGCAGTATTTT CASSLGQTLLSTDTQYF
TRBJ2-3 TRBV19 once - TGTGCCAGTAGTATCCGCGGGCGGGATACGCAGTATTTT CASSIRGRDTQYF
TRBJ2-5 TRBV28 - - TGTGCCAGCAGTTTATGGTTACAGGCGCCCCAAGAGACCCAGTACTTC CASSLWLQAPQETQYF
TRBJ1-5 TRBV28 - - TGTGCCATCAAAAGCACTGGGGTCGGGAATCAGCCCCAGCATTTT CAIKSTGVGNQPQHF
TRBJ2-3 TRBV13 - - TGTGCCAGCAGCTTAGCTCAGTGGAGCACAGATACGCAGTATTTT CASSLAQWSTDTQYF
TRBJ2-3 TRBV13 - TRBD1 TGTGCCAGCAGCCCCGACAGGGACAGCACAGATACGCAGTATTTT CASSPDRDSTDTQYF
TRBJ1-4 TRBV5-1 - - TGCGCCAGCAGGGCAGCTAATGAAAAACTGTTTTTT CASRAANEKLFF
TRBJ2-7 TRBV11-2 - - TGTGCCAGCAGCTCTCTCGACCAGGGCTCCTACGAGCAGTACTTC CASSSLDQGSYEQYF
TRBJ2-6 TRBV27 few TRBD1 TGTGCCAGCAGTCCCCGTTGGACAGGGTCTGGGGCCAACGTCCTGACTTTC CASSPRWTGSGANVLTF
TRBJ1-2 TRBV30 - - TGTGCCTGGAGTTCATTTAACTATGGCTACACCTTC CAWSSFNYGYTF
TRBJ1-5 TRBV6-4 - - TGTGCCAGCAGTGACTCGGGGGGGAGCAATCAGCCCCAGCATTTT CASSDSGGSNQPQHF
TRBJ1-2 TRBV6-5 - - TGTGCCAGCAGTTACACGGTAGGGGATTATGGCTACACCTTC CASSYTVGDYGYTF
TRBJ1-6 TRBV27 - - TGTGCCAGCAGTTTGACCTATAATTCACCCCTCCACTTT CASSLTYNSPLHF
TRBJ1-1 TRBV7-8 once - TGTGCCAGCAGCTTAGTAGGGACGAAGAACACTGAAGCTTTCTTT CASSLVGTKNTEAFF
TRBJ2-5 TRBV7-9 - TRBD1 TGTGCCAGCAGCTTAGTGTCCACAGGGGGTCAGGAGACCCAGTACTTC CASSLVSTGGQETQYF
TRBJ2-7 TRBV19 - - TGTGCCAGTAGTCTCCAGACTGATACCTACGAGCAGTACTTC CASSLQTDTYEQYF
TRBJ1-5 TRBV5-3 - - TGTGCCAGAAGCCTTGAACGCGGACAGCCCCAGCATTTT CARSLERGQPQHF
TRBJ2-3 TRBV5-1 - - TGCGCCAGCAGCTTTTCAGGGGAGGTTGGAGATACGCAGTATTTT CASSFSGEVGDTQYF
TRBJ2-3 TRBV15 - - TGTGCCACCAGCAGAGTCCGGGGATCGGCAGATACGCAGTATTTT CATSRVRGSADTQYF
TRBJ2-3 TRBV30 - TRBD2 TGTGCCTGGAGCTTGACTAGCGGACGCACAGATACGCAGTATTTT CAWSLTSGRTDTQYF
TRBJ2-1 TRBV6-4 - TRBD2 TGTGCCAGCAGTGACTCAGCGGGAGGTGGGGGTGAGCAGTTCTTC CASSDSAGGGGEQFF
TRBJ2-7 TRBV19 - - TGTGCCAGTAGTAGCCCCACCTCCTACGAGCAGTACTTC CASSSPTSYEQYF
TRBJ2-7 TRBV6-5 - - TGTGCCAGCAGTTACGACGCCTCCTACGAGCAGTACTTC CASSYDASYEQYF
TRBJ1-2 TRBV5-1 - - TGCGCCAGCAATGCGGGCGTCAACTATGGCTACACCTTC CASNAGVNYGYTF
TRBJ2-2 TRBV27 once - TGTGCCAGCAGTTTATCAGGCCCCGGGGAGCTGTTTTTT CASSLSGPGELFF
TRBJ2-4 TRBV20-1 - - TGCAGTGCTCGTACAGGGAACATTCAGTACTTC CSARTGNIQYF
TRBJ2-2 TRBV7-9 - TRBD2 TGTGCCAGCAGCCGGACTAGCGGATCAACCGGGGAGCTGTTTTTT CASSRTSGSTGELFF
TRBJ2-5 TRBV13 - - TGTGCCAGCAGCCCCCCAAGACTTCAAGAGACCCAGTACTTC CASSPPRLQETQYF
TRBJ1-1 TRBV19 - TRBD1 TGTGCCACTTCGGACAGGGTTAACACTGAAGCTTTCTTT CATSDRVNTEAFF
TRBJ1-1 TRBV7-9 - - TGTGCCAGCAGCTCTTCTACAGGGCTGAACACTGAAGCTTTCTTT CASSSSTGLNTEAFF
TRBJ2-5 TRBV2 - - TGTGCCAGCTATACAGGGAGGGGATGGGAGACCCAGTACTTC CASYTGRGWETQYF
TRBJ2-1 TRBV6-1 - TRBD1 TGTGCCAGCGGACAGGGCCGAAGCTCCTACAATGAGCAGTTCTTC CASGQGRSSYNEQFF
TRBJ1-2 TRBV5-4 - - TGTGCCAGCAGCTTGGGGACAGATGGCTACACCTTC CASSLGTDGYTF
TRBJ2-5 TRBV27 - - TGTGCCAGCAGTTTTACGGTAGGGGAGACCCAGTACTTC CASSFTVGETQYF
TRBJ1-6 TRBV7-2 - TRBD1 TGTGCCAGCAGCCGAGAGACAGGGAGCAATTCACCCCTCCACTTT CASSRETGSNSPLHF
TRBJ1-1 TRBV27 - - TGTGCCAGCAGTTTAGCAGGACGGAAAGCTTTCTTT CASSLAGRKAFF
TRBJ1-2 TRBV12-5 - TRBD1 TGTGCTAGTGGTTTGGTTTGGGACAGGGCTAACTATGGCTACACCTTC CASGLVWDRANYGYTF
TRBJ1-6 TRBV28 - TRBD1 TGTGCCAGCAGTTCTTGGACAGGCTCCAATAATTCACCCCTCCACTTT CASSSWTGSNNSPLHF
TRBJ1-2 TRBV5-1 once - TGCGCCAGCAGCTTGGTAGTTCAGGGAAGAGAAGGCTACACCTTC CASSLVVQGREGYTF
TRBJ2-1 TRBV4-2 - - TGTGCCAGCAGCCAATTACAGTACAATGAGCAGTTCTTC CASSQLQYNEQFF
TRBJ2-3 TRBV16 once TRBD2 TGTGCCAGCCAACGGGGTAGCGGGAGCACAGATACGCAGTATTTT CASQRGSGSTDTQYF
TRBJ2-7 TRBV29-1 - TRBD1 TGCAGCGTTGAAGAAGCAGGGGGCAACGAGCAGTACTTC CSVEEAGGNEQYF
TRBJ2-1 TRBV5-6 - TRBD2 TGTGCCAGCAGTCCGTCACTAGCGGGGGCGTACTACAATGAGCAGTTCTTC CASSPSLAGAYYNEQFF
TRBJ2-1 TRBV7-9 - TRBD2 TGTGCCAGCAGTCCTAGCGGGGGGGCTTCCTACAATGAGCAGTTCTTC CASSPSGGASYNEQFF
TRBJ2-5 TRBV7-3 - TRBD2 TGTGCCAGCAGCAGTATGGCCGGAACGGGGGGGAATCAAGAGACCCAGTACTTC CASSSMAGTGGNQETQYF
TRBJ1-1 TRBV5-1 - TRBD1 TGCGCCAGCAGCTGGGAGACAGGGGATGAAGCTTTCTTT CASSWETGDEAFF